Listed here are 24 T cell receptor beta chains from one sample, sequenced in a study of breast tumors, draining lymph nodes, adjacent tissues. Breast cancer patients provided tissue from their axillary draining lymph nodes. MiXCR, applied by TCRdb to the multiplex PCR reads, yields one record per CDR3 protein. The sample holds around 230,000 distinct CDR3 sequences, 30% to 35% seen once. The sequencing input was axillary lymph node tissue. All receptors come from a female donor with breast cancer. Some clones in this sample may be carry-over from other donors' samples.

The V gene is TRBV20-1, the J gene TRBJ2-1; D call uncertain. V was pared by 1 base and J by 0 bases, with 4 bases between. The CDR3 has 13 residues. CDR1 and CDR2 (germline): DFQATT, SNEGSKA (reference sequence). The CDR3 coding sequence is TGCAGTGCTAGAGGGCGCTCCTACAATGAGCAGTTCTTC. Amino acid sequence: CSARGRSYNEQFF.

This clonotype was found once. This clone may be a read error of a much larger clone one base away. The rearrangement links TRBV20-1 to TRBJ2-1; tentatively, D is TRBD1 (5 bases). This CDR3 contains 14 residues. Looked up from germline, CDR1 is DFQATT and CDR2 is SNEGSKA (reference sequence). The chain's CDR3 is CSARGGGRYNEQLF. The CDR3 DNA is TGCAGTGCTAGAGGGGGCGGTCGGTACAATGAGCAGCTCTTC.

There are a few counts of this clonotype. Written as DNA, the CDR3 is TGTGCCACCAAGGGGGCCTATCAATACAATGAGCAGTTCTTC. This gives the protein CATKGAYQYNEQFF. The chain couples TRBV3-1 to TRBJ2-1; 7 bases are shared with TRBD1. V gave up 10 bases and J gave up 4 bases; unmatched junction bases: 10. The V gene's germline CDR1 is LGHDT and CDR2 YNNKEL (reference sequence). CDR3 length: 14 residues.

This clonotype has at least ten counts. V usage is TRBV29-1 and J usage is TRBJ2-1, with TRBD1 identical over 10 bases. Germline trimming cut 7 bases from V and 8 bases from J; bases unmatched to any gene: 2. The CDR3 covers 11 residues. Germline-derived CDR1 and CDR2 are SQVTM and ANQGSEA. CDR3: CSGDRGHEQFF. The CDR3 nucleotides read TGCAGCGGGGACAGGGGCCATGAGCAGTTCTTC.

Worth noting for this clonotype: The CDR3 carries no conserved terminal phenylalanine or tryptophan, so it likely arises from a read error. It is unclear where the CDR3 begins or ends on the DNA, so no DNA is shown, and the CDR3 is as TCRdb lists it. This chain joins TRBV2 and TRBJ2-2. Germline values: CDR1 SNHLY, CDR2 FYNNEI. The CDR3 has 15 amino acids, counting both end residues. The CDR3 reads CATSRSLQNTGERMS.

The V call is TRBV7-3, the J call TRBJ1-1; unclear D gene. CDR3 length: 14 residues. Germline V lookup: CDR1 SGHTA, CDR2 FQGTGA. The V end was cut by 4 bases, the J end by 1 base, with 10 bases between. In nucleotides, the CDR3 is TGTGCCAGCAGCTCATGGGCAGGGAACACTGAAGCTTTCTTT. Protein: CASSSWAGNTEAFF.

This clonotype was recorded many times. The genes are TRBV4-1 and TRBJ1-5, with TRBD1 as a possible D gene (6 bases). Germline CDR1 and CDR2: MGHRA and YSYEKL. V dropped 4 bases and J dropped 0 bases, with 13 bases sitting between them. There are 16 residues in the CDR3. The CDR3 here is CASSPGGALSNQPQHF. The CDR3 nucleotides are TGCGCCAGCAGCCCTGGGGGGGCCCTTAGCAATCAGCCCCAGCATTTT.

The chain links TRBV24-1 to TRBJ2-2; TRBD1 aligns across 8 bases. There are 15 residues in the CDR3. Germline trimming cut 7 bases from V and 3 bases from J; bases unmatched to any gene: 6. In germline, CDR1 is KGHDR, CDR2 SFDVKD. The chain's CDR3 is CATSLGQGDTGELFF. The CDR3 DNA reads as TGTGCCACCAGCTTAGGACAGGGTGACACCGGGGAGCTGTTTTTT.

This rearrangement joins TRBV29-1 to TRBJ2-5; tentatively, D is TRBD2 (5 bases). The germline V gene has CDR1 SQVTM and CDR2 ANQGSEA. There are 18 residues in the CDR3. V was cut by 7 bases and J by 2 bases, with 29 bases left in between. CDR3: CSAARGSSSTDTQETQYF. Here the CDR3 DNA reads TGCAGCGCTGCTCGAGGCAGCTCTAGCACAGATACGCAAGAGACCCAGTACTTC.

This clonotype appeared once. The V call is TRBV10-3, the J call TRBJ2-7, with 11 nucleotides matching TRBD1. V was clipped by 10 bases and J by 4 bases; unmatched bases: 6. The length of the CDR3 is 13 residues. In germline, CDR1 is ENHRY, CDR2 SYGVKD. The CDR3 coding sequence is TGTGCCACTGGACAGGGGGCCCAATACGAGCAGTACTTC. It specifies CATGQGAQYEQYF.

This clonotype was counted between two and nine times. The chain combines TRBV3-1 with TRBJ2-7; 8 bases are shared with TRBD2. With V trimmed by 1 base and J by 2 bases, 1 base remained unmatched. CDR1 is LGHDT and CDR2 is YNNKEL in the germline V gene (reference sequence). The length of the CDR3 is 14 residues. CDR3 sequence reads: CASSQVAGPYEQYF. CDR3 nucleotide sequence: TGTGCCAGCAGCCAAGTAGCGGGACCCTACGAGCAGTACTTC.

In the case of this clonotype: A much larger clone differs from this one at a single base, so this may be a read error. This chain links TRBV7-2 with TRBJ2-1; TRBD2 might be the D (6 bases). In germline, CDR1 is SGHTA, CDR2 FQGNSA. The length of the CDR3 is 15 residues. CDR3 bases: TGTGCCAGCAGCTTAAGGGCGGGGACCTACAATGAGCAGCTCTTC. Translating gives CASSLRAGTYNEQLF.

There are many counts of this clonotype. The chain employs TRBV7-2 and TRBJ2-2; a weak D match, TRBD1 (5 bases). There are 15 residues in the CDR3. Between the trimmed V and J ends, which lost 1 base and 7 bases, there was a span of 13 bases. Germline lookup yields CDR1 SGHTA and CDR2 FQGNSA. Written as DNA, the CDR3 is TGTGCCAGCAGCTTAGTACAGACAGTGGGCGGGGAGCTGTTTTTT. The encoded protein is CASSLVQTVGGELFF.

Turning to this clonotype: Compared with germline, one end of the junction differs, possibly owing to a read error. The chain combines TRBV20-1 with TRBJ2-3, with 9 bases that match TRBD2. The CDR3 is 15 residues long. Germline V gene lookup returns CDR1 DFQATT and CDR2 SNEGSKA (reference sequence). The CDR3: CSAGPTGTSTDTQYF. DNA of the CDR3: TGCAGTGCTGGTCCTACCGGGACTAGCACAGATACACAGTATTTT.

A few counts support this clonotype. This rearrangement joins TRBV30 to TRBJ2-5; 8 nucleotides line up with TRBD2. J gave up 7 bases and V 0 bases, and 4 bases lay outside the gene matches. Germline assignment: CDR1 GTSNPN and CDR2 SVGIG (reference sequence). The CDR3 consists of 13 residues. The CDR3 coding sequence is TGTGCCTGGAGTGTACGGGGGGGTGGGACCCAGTACTTC. Translating it yields CAWSVRGGGTQYF.

This clonotype was detected a few times. This chain uses TRBV27 with TRBJ2-1; D is undetermined. This CDR3 contains 15 residues. V was shortened by 6 bases and J by 0 bases, with 12 bases between the two germline ends. CDR1 is MNHEY and CDR2 is SMNVEV in the germline V gene (reference sequence). In DNA form, the CDR3 reads TGTGCCAGCAGACCTAGTGCCCACTCCTACAATGAGCAGTTCTTC. This encodes CASRPSAHSYNEQFF.

This clonotype occurred many times. The chain links TRBV7-8 to TRBJ2-3, with D tentatively TRBD2 (5 bases). V lost 2 bases, J lost 6 bases, and 6 bases lay in between. Germline CDR1 and CDR2: SGHVS and FQNEAQ. This CDR3 spans 12 amino acids. CDR3: CASSLPGDTQYF. The CDR3 nucleotides read TGTGCCAGCAGCTTACCGGGGGATACGCAGTATTTT.

This clonotype turned up a few times. Being one base from a much bigger clone, this may be a read error. In DNA, the CDR3 is TGCAGTGCCAGACAGGCCGTGAACACCGCGGAGCTGTTTTTT. This translates into CSARQAVNTAELFF. The chain links TRBV20-1 to TRBJ2-2; TRBD1 is a possible D gene (6 bases). CDR1 is DFQATT, CDR2 SNEGSKA, per germline (reference sequence). The CDR3 runs to 14 residues.

This clonotype has ten or more counts. This chain joins TRBV7-3 and TRBJ2-2, with unresolved D. Between the trimmed V and J ends, which lost 5 bases and 5 bases, there was a span of 9 bases. Germline V gene sequence: CDR1 SGHTA, CDR2 FQGTGA. CDR3 length: 13 amino acids. CDR3 amino acids: CASSPLGTGELFF. CDR3 in DNA: TGTGCCAGCAGCCCCCTTGGGACCGGGGAGCTGTTTTTT.

This sequence joins TRBV19 and TRBJ1-2; D unresolved. The CDR3 consists of 9 residues. Trimming took off 5 bases at V and 12 bases at J, with 7 bases between the two ends. Germline loops: CDR1 LNHDA, CDR2 SQIVND (reference sequence). The CDR3 loop reads CASSPRHTF. In DNA form, the CDR3 reads TGTGCCAGTAGTCCCCGGCACACCTTC.

This clonotype was seen at least ten times. The chain joins TRBV7-3 to TRBJ2-5; TRBD1 agrees at 8 bases. V was pared by 1 base and J by 5 bases, with 0 bases of the junction left unmatched. Germline CDR1 reads SGHTA; CDR2 reads FQGTGA. The CDR3 is made up of 13 amino acids. The CDR3 here is CASSLRTGETQYF. CDR3 bases: TGTGCCAGCAGCTTAAGGACAGGGGAGACCCAGTACTTC. Complete variable domain (other parts from reference TRBV7-3 and TRBJ2-5): GAGVSQTPSNKVTEKGKYVELRCDPISGHTALYWYRQSLGQGPEFLIYFQGTGAADDSGLPNDRFFAVRPEGSVSTLKIQRTERGDSAVYLCASSLRTGETQYFGPGTRLLVL.

V usage is TRBV7-2 and J usage is TRBJ2-4, with D perhaps TRBD1 (6 bases). From germline, CDR1 is SGHTA and CDR2 FQGNSA. CDR3 length equals 16 residues. With 0 bases removed from V and 2 bases from J, the gap between germline ends came to 11 bases. CDR3 sequence reads: CASSLALGGTKNIQYF. In DNA, the CDR3 is TGTGCCAGCAGCTTAGCGCTAGGGGGAACCAAAAACATTCAGTACTTC.

There are many counts of this clonotype. V gene TRBV6-6 combines with J gene TRBJ2-7; D gene ambiguous. Germline V gene data show CDR1 as MNHNY and CDR2 as SVGAGI (reference sequence). The CDR3 runs to 13 residues. Trimming cost V 2 bases and J 3 bases, with 8 bases left between them. The CDR3 sequence is CASSYGQLYEQYF. The CDR3 region has the DNA TGTGCCAGCAGTTACGGTCAGCTCTACGAGCAGTACTTC.

This clonotype was counted many times. This rearrangement joins TRBV2 to TRBJ1-2; D is perhaps TRBD1 (6 bases). Germline CDR1 SNHLY, CDR2 FYNNEI. This CDR3 has 12 amino acids. V lost 9 bases and J lost 8, with 16 bases in between. The CDR3 reads CASNLQGSGYTF. The CDR3 DNA follows: TGTGCCAGTAATTTACAGGGCAGCGGCTACACCTTC.